This is a list of T cell receptor beta chains from one sample in a study of blood T cell repertoires in COVID-19. Assay used: immunoSEQ multiplex PCR; TCRdb lists only in-frame clones, some missing. The table shows 25,000 to 30,000 clones, with about 84% occurring only once. Sequencing used peripheral blood. Receptors originate from a woman of 80 years or more with acute or convalescent COVID-19. Each CDR3 is given with its conserved first and last residue.

V gene,J gene,CDR3 protein
TRBV2,TRBJ1-5,CASSYYNQPQHF
TRBV21-1,TRBJ1-2,CASSAGTEAGYTF
TRBV10-3,TRBJ1-5,CAISGVGGQPYQPQHF
TRBV6-5,TRBJ2-7,CASSYVGSYEQYF
TRBV18,TRBJ1-1,CASSRSTGNTEAFF
TRBV19,TRBJ1-2,CASSSPGQGARGLYGYTF
TRBV19,TRBJ1-4,CASSIGPGGASTTNEKLFF
TRBV6-6,TRBJ2-1,CASTGQGHEQFF
TRBV30,TRBJ1-2,CAWTTGLFGYTF
TRBV7-6,TRBJ2-3,CASSLGASGVTDTQYF
TRBV6-5,TRBJ1-1,CASRPTPTGSTEAFF
TRBV18,TRBJ1-6,CASSPVDRGNSPLHF
TRBV28,TRBJ2-5,CASSRGWETQYF
TRBV27,TRBJ2-7,CASSLASGDYEQYF
TRBV5-6,TRBJ1-4,CASSLAGQGSEKLFF
TRBV19,TRBJ2-3,CASSPAGLASTDTQYF
TRBV7-9,TRBJ1-2,CASSREGNYGYTF
TRBV19,TRBJ2-5,CASSSSLTSGSGETQYF
TRBV6-5,TRBJ1-1,CATSRMNTEAFF
TRBV7-2,TRBJ1-2,CASSFLRTGVYGYTF
TRBV14,TRBJ2-1,CASSQDRGGLNNEQFF
TRBV7-2,TRBJ2-1,CASSFSSENYNEQFF
TRBV5-6,TRBJ1-1,CASSLVSRNTEAFF
TRBV5-1,TRBJ1-5,CASSSGQGAGQPQHF
TRBV11-3,TRBJ2-2,CASQGSGELFF
TRBV24-1,TRBJ1-5,CATSETGANQPQHF
TRBV12-5,TRBJ2-7,CASGLVRGSEQYF
TRBV7-6,TRBJ2-7,CASSLGDRPYEQYF
TRBV12-3/TRBV12-4,TRBJ2-7,CASRTSGGSEQYF
TRBV5-1,TRBJ2-2,CASSESTDVLSFTGELFF
TRBV10-3,TRBJ1-3,CAIGQGGNTIYF
TRBV30,TRBJ2-2,CAWSGSGTGELFF
TRBV6-5,TRBJ1-4,CASSYPGQGGQKLFF
TRBV7-3,TRBJ1-1,CASSLTSAGTEAFF
TRBV3-1/TRBV3-2,TRBJ2-5,CASSRHTSGPETQYF
TRBV27,TRBJ2-7,CASSPTGTLATKQYF
TRBV5-1,TRBJ2-3,CASSLTGARDTQYF
TRBV6-4,TRBJ1-2,CASSPFLNYGYTF
TRBV25-1,TRBJ1-5,CASSAGAQPQHF